This T cell receptor (beta chain) was retrieved from a study of blood T cell repertoires in COVID-19. Background on the study: Specimens from acute and convalescent COVID-19 originated in the United States, Italy and Spain. Nucleic acid was either cDNA or gDNA, and it came from T cells, B-cell-depleted T cells, or PBMCs.

Original processing notes: Researchers report that nucleated cell counts were estimated from reference gene primer amplification. This table comes from immunoSEQ multiplex PCR, and its TCRdb copy is limited to in-frame clones, with some not included. V, J and clone size are taken as reported in that table, and D and trimming were inferred from the DNA itself. Found here are about 110,000 clones, approximately 70% of them singletons; the top ten hold around 6.3%. Per germline, CDR1 LNHDA and CDR2 SQIVND (reference sequence). The ends were cut back, 4 bases at V and 1 base at J, with 7 bases in the middle. The CDR3 consists of 13 residues.

The source is an elderly man with acute or convalescent COVID-19. What was sequenced was peripheral blood. The chain joins TRBV19 to TRBJ2-5; D not certain. CDR3 sequence: CASSTPPQETQYF. The CDR3 nucleotides read TGTGCCAGTAGTACTCCCCCCCAAGAGACCCAGTACTTC.